This entry concerns a single T cell receptor (beta chain). Under the authors' procedure: Quantification of nucleated cells was approximated via reference gene primer amplification. Assay used: immunoSEQ multiplex PCR; TCRdb lists only in-frame clones, some missing. Clone size and the V and J calls come from that table; the DNA yielded D and trimming. The table records roughly 290,000 clones, about 80% of them present only once. The data are from a study of blood T cell repertoires in COVID-19. Overall study: Material from acute and convalescent COVID-19 was sourced from the United States, Italy and Spain. T cells, B-cell-depleted T cells, or PBMCs provided the cDNA or gDNA that served as material.

Enrollment of patients from Seattle took place during active infection, with longitudinal follow-up. The CDR3 runs 15 residues. V lost 5 bases to trimming and J lost 7 bases; unmatched junction nucleotides: 10. The germline CDR1 and CDR2 sequences are SGHRS and YFSETQ. This chain joins TRBV5-1 and TRBJ2-1; TRBD2 matches at 9 bases. The clonotype originates from a person aged 65 to 79 with COVID-19, enrolled during active disease. Material for sequencing was peripheral blood. For the CDR3, the DNA is TGCGCCAGCAGTAAGGCGGGAGGGCTAGAGAATGAGCAGTTCTTC. Amino acids: CASSKAGGLENEQFF.